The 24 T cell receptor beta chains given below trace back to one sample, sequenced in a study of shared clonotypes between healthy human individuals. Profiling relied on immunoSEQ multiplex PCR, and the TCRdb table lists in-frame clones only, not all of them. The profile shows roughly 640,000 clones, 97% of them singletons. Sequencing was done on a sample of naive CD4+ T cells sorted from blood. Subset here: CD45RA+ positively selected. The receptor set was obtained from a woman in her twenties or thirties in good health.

The CDR3 spells CASSLPGDFTGELFF. In DNA form, the CDR3 reads TGTGCCAGCAGTCTCCCGGGAGACTTCACCGGGGAGCTGTTTTTT. V gene TRBV6-5 combines with J gene TRBJ2-2, with D perhaps TRBD2 (6 bases). The CDR3 consists of 15 residues. The V end lost 5 bases, the J end lost 4 bases, and 14 bases lay between the germline ends. Germline V lookup: CDR1 MNHEY, CDR2 SVGAGI.

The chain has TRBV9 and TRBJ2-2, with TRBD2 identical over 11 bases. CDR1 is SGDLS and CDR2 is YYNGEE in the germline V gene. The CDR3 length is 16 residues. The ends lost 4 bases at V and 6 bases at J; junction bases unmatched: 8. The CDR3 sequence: CASSNSGRASPGELFF. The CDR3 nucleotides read TGTGCCAGCAGCAATAGCGGGAGGGCCAGTCCCGGGGAGCTGTTTTTT.

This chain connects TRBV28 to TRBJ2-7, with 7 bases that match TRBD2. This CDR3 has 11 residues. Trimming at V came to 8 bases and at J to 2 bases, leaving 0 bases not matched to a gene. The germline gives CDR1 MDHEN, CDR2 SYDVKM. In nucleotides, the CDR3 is TGTGCCAGCGGGAGGGCCTACGAGCAGTACTTC. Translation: CASGRAYEQYF.

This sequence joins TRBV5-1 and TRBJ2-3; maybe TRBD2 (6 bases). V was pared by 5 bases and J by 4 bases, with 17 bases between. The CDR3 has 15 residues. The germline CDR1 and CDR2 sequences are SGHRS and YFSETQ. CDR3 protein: CASRTGEGGPDTQYF. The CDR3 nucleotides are TGCGCCAGCAGAACGGGAGAGGGTGGCCCAGATACGCAGTATTTT.

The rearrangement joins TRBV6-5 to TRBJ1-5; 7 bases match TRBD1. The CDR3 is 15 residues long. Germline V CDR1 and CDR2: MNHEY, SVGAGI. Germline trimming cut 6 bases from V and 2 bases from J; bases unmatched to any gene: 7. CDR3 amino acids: CASRPGTAGNQPQHF. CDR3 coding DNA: TGTGCCAGCAGACCCGGGACAGCGGGCAATCAGCCCCAGCATTTT.

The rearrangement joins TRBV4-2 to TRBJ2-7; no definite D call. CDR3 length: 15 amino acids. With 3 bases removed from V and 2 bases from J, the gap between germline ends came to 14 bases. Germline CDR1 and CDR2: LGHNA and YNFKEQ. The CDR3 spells CASSQAGKGAYEQYF. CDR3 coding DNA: TGTGCCAGCAGCCAGGCTGGCAAAGGAGCCTACGAGCAGTACTTC.

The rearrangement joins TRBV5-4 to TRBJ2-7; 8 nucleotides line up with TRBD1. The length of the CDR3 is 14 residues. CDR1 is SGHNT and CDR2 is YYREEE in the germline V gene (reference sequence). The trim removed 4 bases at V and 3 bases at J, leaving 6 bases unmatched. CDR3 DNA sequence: TGTGCCAGCAGCGCAGGACAGGGAAACTACGAGCAGTACTTC. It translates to CASSAGQGNYEQYF. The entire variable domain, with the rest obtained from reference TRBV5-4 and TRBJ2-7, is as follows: ETGVTQSPTHLIKTRGQQVTLRCSSQSGHNTVSWYQQALGQGPQFIFQYYREEENGRGNFPPRFSGLQFPNYSSELNVNALELDDSALYLCASSAGQGNYEQYFGPGTRLTVT.

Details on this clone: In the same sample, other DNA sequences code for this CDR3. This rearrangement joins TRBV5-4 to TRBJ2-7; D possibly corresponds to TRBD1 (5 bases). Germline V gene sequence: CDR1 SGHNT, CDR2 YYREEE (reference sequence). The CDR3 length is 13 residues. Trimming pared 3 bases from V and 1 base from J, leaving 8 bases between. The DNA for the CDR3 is TGTGCCAGCAGCTCCCAGGGTTCCTACGAGCAGTACTTC. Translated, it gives CASSSQGSYEQYF.

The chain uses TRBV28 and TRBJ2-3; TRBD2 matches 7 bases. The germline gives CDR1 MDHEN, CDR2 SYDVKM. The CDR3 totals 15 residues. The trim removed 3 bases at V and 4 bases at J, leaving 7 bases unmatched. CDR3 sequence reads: CASSFLRERADTQYF. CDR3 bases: TGTGCCAGCAGTTTTTTGCGGGAGAGGGCAGATACGCAGTATTTT.

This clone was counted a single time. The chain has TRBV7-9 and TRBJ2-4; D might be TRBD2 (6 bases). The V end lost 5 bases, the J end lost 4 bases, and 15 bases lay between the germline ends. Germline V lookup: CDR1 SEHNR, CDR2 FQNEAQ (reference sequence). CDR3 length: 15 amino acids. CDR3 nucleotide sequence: TGTGCCAGCAGCCCCCTGACGGAGGGGAAAAACATTCAGTACTTC. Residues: CASSPLTEGKNIQYF.

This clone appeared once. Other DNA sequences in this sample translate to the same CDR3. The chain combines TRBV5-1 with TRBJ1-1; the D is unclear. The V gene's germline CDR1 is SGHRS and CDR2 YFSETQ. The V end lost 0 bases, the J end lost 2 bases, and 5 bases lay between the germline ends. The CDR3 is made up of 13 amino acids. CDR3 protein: CASSLAVNTEAFF. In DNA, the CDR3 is TGCGCCAGCAGCTTGGCAGTTAACACTGAAGCTTTCTTT.

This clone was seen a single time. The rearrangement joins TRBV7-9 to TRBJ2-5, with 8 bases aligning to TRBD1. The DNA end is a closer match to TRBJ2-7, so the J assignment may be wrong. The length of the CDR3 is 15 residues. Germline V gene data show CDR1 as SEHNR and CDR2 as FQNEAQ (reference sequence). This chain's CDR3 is CASSLVGRGPVEQYF. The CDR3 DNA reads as TGTGCCAGCAGCTTAGTCGGCAGGGGGCCGGTCGAGCAGTACTTC.

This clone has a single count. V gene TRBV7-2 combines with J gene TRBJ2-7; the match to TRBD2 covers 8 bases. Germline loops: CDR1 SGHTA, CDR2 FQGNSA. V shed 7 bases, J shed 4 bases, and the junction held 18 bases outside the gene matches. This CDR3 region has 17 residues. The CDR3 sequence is CASTQKVGRAGEYEQYF. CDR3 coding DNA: TGTGCCAGCACCCAGAAAGTCGGGAGGGCCGGGGAATACGAGCAGTACTTC.

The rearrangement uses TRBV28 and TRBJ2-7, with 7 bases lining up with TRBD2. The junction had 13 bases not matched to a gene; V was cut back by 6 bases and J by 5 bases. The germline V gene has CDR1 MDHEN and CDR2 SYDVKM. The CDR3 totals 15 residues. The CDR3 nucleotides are TGTGCCAGCAGAGATGCGGGAGTAAAGAGGGACGAGCAGTACTTC. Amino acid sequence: CASRDAGVKRDEQYF. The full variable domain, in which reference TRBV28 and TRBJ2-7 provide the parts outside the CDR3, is DVKVTQSSRYLVKRTGEKVFLECVQDMDHENMFWYRQDPGLGLRLIYFSYDVKMKEKGDIPEGYSVSREKKERFSLILESASTNQTSMYLCASRDAGVKRDEQYFGPGTRLTVT.

The CDR3 DNA reads as TGTGCCAGCAGTTTATTGCCCAACGAGCAGTACTTC. Amino acids: CASSLLPNEQYF. The chain employs TRBV28 and TRBJ2-7, with D unresolved. The CDR3 loop spans 12 amino acids. Trimming took 1 base from V and 5 from J, leaving 6 bases between them. Germline values: CDR1 MDHEN, CDR2 SYDVKM.

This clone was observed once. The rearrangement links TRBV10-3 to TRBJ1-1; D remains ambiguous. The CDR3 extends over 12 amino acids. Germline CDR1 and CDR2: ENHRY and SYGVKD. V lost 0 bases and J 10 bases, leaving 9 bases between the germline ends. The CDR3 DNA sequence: TGTGCCATCAGTGAGTCCGGAGGTGTAGCTTTCTTT. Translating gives CAISESGGVAFF.

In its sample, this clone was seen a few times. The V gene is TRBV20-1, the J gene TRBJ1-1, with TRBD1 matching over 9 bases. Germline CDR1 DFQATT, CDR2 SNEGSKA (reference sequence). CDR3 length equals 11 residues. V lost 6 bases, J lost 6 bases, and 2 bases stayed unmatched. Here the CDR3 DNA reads TGCAGTGCGCGGACAGGGGCTGAAGCTTTCTTT. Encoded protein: CSARTGAEAFF.

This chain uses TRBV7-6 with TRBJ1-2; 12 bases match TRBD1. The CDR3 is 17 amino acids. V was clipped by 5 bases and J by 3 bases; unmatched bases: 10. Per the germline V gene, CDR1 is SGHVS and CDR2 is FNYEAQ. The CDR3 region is CASSPASGQGADYGYTF. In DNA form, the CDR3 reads TGTGCCAGCAGCCCAGCTTCGGGACAGGGGGCTGACTATGGCTACACCTTC. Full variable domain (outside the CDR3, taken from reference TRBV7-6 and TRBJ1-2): GAGVSQSPRYKVTKRGQDVALRCDPISGHVSLYWYRQALGQGPEFLTYFNYEAQQDKSGLPNDRFSAERPEGSISTLTIQRTEQRDSAMYRCASSPASGQGADYGYTFGSGTRLTVV.

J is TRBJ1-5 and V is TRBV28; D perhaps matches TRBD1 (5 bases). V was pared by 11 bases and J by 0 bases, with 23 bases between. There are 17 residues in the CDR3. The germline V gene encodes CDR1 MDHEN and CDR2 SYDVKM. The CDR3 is CAAGGSSGQYSNQPQHF. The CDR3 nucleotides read TGTGCCGCGGGGGGATCATCGGGGCAGTATAGCAATCAGCCCCAGCATTTT.

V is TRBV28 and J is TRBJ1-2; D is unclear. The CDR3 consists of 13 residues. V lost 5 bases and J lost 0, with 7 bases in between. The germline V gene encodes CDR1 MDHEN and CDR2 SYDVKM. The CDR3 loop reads CASSEPTNYGYTF. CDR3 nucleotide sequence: TGTGCCAGCAGTGAACCCACTAACTATGGCTACACCTTC.

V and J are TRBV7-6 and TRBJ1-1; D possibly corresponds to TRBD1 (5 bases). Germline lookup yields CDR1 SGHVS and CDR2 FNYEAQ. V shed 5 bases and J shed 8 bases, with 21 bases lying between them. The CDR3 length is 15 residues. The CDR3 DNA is TGTGCCAGCAGCCGAGGTGATGGGGCCACTCGGGAAGCTTTCTTT. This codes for CASSRGDGATREAFF. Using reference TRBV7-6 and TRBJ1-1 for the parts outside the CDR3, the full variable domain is GAGVSQSPRYKVTKRGQDVALRCDPISGHVSLYWYRQALGQGPEFLTYFNYEAQQDKSGLPNDRFSAERPEGSISTLTIQRTEQRDSAMYRCASSRGDGATREAFFGQGTRLTVV.

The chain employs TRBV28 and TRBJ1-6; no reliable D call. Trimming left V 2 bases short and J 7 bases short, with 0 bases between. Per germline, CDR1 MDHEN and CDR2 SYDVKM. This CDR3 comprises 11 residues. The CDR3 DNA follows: TGTGCCAGCAGTTTAAATTCACCCCTCCACTTT. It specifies CASSLNSPLHF.

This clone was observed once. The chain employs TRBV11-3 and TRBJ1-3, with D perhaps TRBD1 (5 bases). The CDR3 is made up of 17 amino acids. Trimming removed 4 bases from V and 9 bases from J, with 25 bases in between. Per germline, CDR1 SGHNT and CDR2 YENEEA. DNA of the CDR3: TGTGCCAGCAGCTCCGGGACGGAACCAGGGCCCCAACGCACCATATATTTT. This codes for CASSSGTEPGPQRTIYF.

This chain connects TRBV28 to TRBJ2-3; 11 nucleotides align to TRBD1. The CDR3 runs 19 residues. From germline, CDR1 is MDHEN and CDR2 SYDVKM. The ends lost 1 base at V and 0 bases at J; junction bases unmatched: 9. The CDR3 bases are TGTGCCAGCAGTTTATATTGGGACAGGGGGTCGGGAAGCACAGATACGCAGTATTTT. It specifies CASSLYWDRGSGSTDTQYF.